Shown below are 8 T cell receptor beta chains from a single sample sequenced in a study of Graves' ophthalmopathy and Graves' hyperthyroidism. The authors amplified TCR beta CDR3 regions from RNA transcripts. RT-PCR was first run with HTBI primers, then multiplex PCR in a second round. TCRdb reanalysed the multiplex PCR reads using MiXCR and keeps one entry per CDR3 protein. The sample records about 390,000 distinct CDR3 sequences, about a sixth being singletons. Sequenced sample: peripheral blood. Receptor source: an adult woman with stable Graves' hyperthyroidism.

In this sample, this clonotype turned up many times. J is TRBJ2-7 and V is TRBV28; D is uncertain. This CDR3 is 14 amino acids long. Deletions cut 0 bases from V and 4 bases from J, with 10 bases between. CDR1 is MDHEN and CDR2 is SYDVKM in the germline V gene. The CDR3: CASSLWGEDYEQYF. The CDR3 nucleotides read TGTGCCAGCAGTTTATGGGGCGAAGATTACGAGCAGTACTTC.

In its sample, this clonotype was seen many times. CDR3 nucleotides: TGCAGTGCTAGAACACAGGGCTTCTACGAGCAGTACTTC. It specifies CSARTQGFYEQYF. The chain recombines TRBV20-1 with TRBJ2-7; D is possibly TRBD1 (6 bases). Per germline, CDR1 DFQATT and CDR2 SNEGSKA (reference sequence). CDR3 length: 13 amino acids. Trimming shortened V by 2 bases and J by 3 bases, and 11 bases separated the two germline ends.

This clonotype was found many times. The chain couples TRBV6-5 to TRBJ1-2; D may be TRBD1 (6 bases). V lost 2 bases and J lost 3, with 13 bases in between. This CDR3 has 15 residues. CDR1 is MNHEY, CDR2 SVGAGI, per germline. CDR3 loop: CASSYRATGYYGYTF. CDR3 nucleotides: TGTGCCAGCAGTTACAGGGCGACAGGCTACTATGGCTACACCTTC.

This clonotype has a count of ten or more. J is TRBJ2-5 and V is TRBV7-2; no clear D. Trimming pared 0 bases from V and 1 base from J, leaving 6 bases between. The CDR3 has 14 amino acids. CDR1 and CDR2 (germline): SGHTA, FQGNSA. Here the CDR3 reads CASSLAGSQETQYF. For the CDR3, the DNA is TGTGCCAGCAGCTTAGCTGGCAGCCAAGAGACCCAGTACTTC.

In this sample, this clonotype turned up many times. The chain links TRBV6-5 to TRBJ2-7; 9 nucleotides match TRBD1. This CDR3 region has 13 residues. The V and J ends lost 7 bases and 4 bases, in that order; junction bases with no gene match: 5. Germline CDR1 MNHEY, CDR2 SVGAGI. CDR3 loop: CASIATGGYEQYF. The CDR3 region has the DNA TGTGCCAGCATCGCGACAGGGGGTTACGAGCAGTACTTC.

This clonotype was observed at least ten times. The CDR3 region has the DNA TGTGCCAGTAAAAGTCTAGCGGGAGCGGACGAGCAGTACTTC. As protein: CASKSLAGADEQYF. The chain carries TRBV19 and TRBJ2-7, with 10 bases matching TRBD2. The CDR3 sequence is 14 residues long. The trim removed 7 bases at V and 5 bases at J, leaving 8 bases unmatched. Germline-derived CDR1 and CDR2 are LNHDA and SQIVND (reference sequence).

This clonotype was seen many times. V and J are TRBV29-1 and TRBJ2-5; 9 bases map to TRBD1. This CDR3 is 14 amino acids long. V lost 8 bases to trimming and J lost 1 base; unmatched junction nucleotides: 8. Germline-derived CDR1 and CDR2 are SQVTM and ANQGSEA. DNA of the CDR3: TGCAGCACCGAAGGGGACAGGGCCCAAGAGACCCAGTACTTC. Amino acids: CSTEGDRAQETQYF. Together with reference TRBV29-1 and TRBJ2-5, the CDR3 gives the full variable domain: SAVISQKPSRDICQRGTSLTIQCQVDSQVTMMFWYRQQPGQSLTLIATANQGSEATYESGFVIDKFPISRPNLTFSTLTVSNMSPEDSSIYLCSTEGDRAQETQYFGPGTRLLVL.

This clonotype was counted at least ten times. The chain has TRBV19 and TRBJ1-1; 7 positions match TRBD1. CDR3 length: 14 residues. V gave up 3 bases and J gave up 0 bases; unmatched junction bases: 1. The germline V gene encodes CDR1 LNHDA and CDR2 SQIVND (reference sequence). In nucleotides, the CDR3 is TGTGCCAGTAGTATGGACAGGATGAACACTGAAGCTTTCTTT. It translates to CASSMDRMNTEAFF.